This note documents a single TCR beta chain sequence. This receptor's antigen is unknown. Within one base of it there is no much larger clone, and no base qualities were kept. The data were obtained in a study of T cell repertoires and Cas9 in healthy adults (dated by TCRdb to 2017 to 2018). Background on the whole study: SpCas9-reactive T cells were characterized for multi-effector potency, cytotoxicity and lineage determination within the CD4 and CD8 compartments. Preexisting T cell immunity against the Streptococcus pyogenes Cas9 nuclease (SpCas9) used in CRISPR gene editing was examined in the study.

Measured from the cysteine to the phenylalanine, the CDR3 is 15 residues long. The entry retains the CDR3 DNA only, 45 bases that are in frame from base 1. The germline V gene supplies CDR1 SNHLY and CDR2 FYNNEI. Trimming at the junction amounts to 6 bases on V and 4 bases on J, and the germline ends lie 16 bases apart. Healthy humans served as the donors. The method was the immunoSEQ multiplex PCR assay. TCRdb holds this immuneACCESS table with in-frame rearrangements only. Some clones are missing; in checked studies, unresolved V genes explain under half, and the rest has no known cause. This sample is represented by 20,000 to 25,000 clones; approximately 90% of them were singletons. The ten largest clonotypes hold 0.7% to 0.85% of the sample. The full study reports these points: In vitro, SpCas9-reactive regulatory T cells were reported to reduce the proliferation and function of SpCas9-reactive effector T cells.

The rearrangement combines TRBV2 with TRBJ1-5; the D gene identity is not certain. The specimen was CD4+ effector T cells (CD127+, CD25-, CD137-, CD154-) from PBMCs; culture status not recorded. The sequence came from a human donor in good health. Here the CDR3 is given as CASRDAGRGNQPQHF. The base sequence is TGTGCCAGCAGGGACGCCGGGAGAGGTAATCAGCCCCAGCATTTT.